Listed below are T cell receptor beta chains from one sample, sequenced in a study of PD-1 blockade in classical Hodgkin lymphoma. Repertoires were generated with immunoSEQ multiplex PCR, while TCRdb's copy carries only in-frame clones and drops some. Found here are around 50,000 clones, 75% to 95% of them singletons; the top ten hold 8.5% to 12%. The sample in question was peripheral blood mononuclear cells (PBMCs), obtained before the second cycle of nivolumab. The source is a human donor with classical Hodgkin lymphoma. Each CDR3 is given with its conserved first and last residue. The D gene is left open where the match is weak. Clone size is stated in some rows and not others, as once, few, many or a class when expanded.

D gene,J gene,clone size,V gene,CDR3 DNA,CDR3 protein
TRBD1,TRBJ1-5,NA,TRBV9,TGTGCCAGCAGCGTAGGGAGGGGGCTCAATCAGCCCCAGCATTTT,CASSVGRGLNQPQHF
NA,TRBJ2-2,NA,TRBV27,TGTGCCAGCAGCGTAACCGCGAACACCGGGGAGCTGTTTTTT,CASSVTANTGELFF
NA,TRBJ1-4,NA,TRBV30,TGTGCCTGGAGTTTCCGATCGGGGTGGAATGAAAAACTGTTTTTT,CAWSFRSGWNEKLFF
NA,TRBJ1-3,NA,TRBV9,TGTGCCAGCAGCCCCCACAGGGACTCTGGAAACACCATATATTTT,CASSPHRDSGNTIYF
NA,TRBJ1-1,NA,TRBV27,TGTGCCAGCAGTTTAAAAGGAACAGGGATGCGGGACGGGGTAGCTTTCTTT,CASSLKGTGMRDGVAFF
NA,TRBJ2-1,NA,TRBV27,TGTGCCAGCACCAGTGGGGGGCCCTCGAATGAGCAGTTCTTC,CASTSGGPSNEQFF
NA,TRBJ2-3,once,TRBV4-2,TGTGCCAGCAGCCCCCGTGGGCCAGATACGCAGTATTTT,CASSPRGPDTQYF
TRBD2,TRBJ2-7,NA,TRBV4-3,TGCGCCAGCAGCCAAGAGGGTAGCGGGAAGTACGAGCAGTACTTC,CASSQEGSGKYEQYF
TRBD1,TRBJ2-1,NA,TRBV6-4,TGTGCCAGCAGTGACCGGACAGGGAGCTCCTACAATGAGCAGTTCTTC,CASSDRTGSSYNEQFF
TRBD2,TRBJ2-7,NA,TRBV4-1,TGCGCCAGCAGCCAAGAACCCGACCGAGGACTAGCGGGGAGCTCCTACGAGCAGTACTTC,CASSQEPDRGLAGSSYEQYF
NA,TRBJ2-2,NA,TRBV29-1,TGCAGCCCCCGACTAGAGTCCGGGGAGCTGTTTTTT,CSPRLESGELFF
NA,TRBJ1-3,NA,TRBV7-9,TGTGCCAGCAGCCCGCTAGCCCCAGGGTACGCCATATATTTT,CASSPLAPGYAIYF
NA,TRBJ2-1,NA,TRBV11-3,TGTGCCAGCAGTCCGACGGCGGGATCAGAAAGAAATGAGCAGTTCTTC,CASSPTAGSERNEQFF
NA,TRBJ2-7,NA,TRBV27,TGTGCCAGCAGACTCACCAGGCCGCGGTCTTACGAGCAGTACTTC,CASRLTRPRSYEQYF
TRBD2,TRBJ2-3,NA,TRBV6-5,TGTGCCAGCAGCACGTTAGCGGGAGAGTTTGGTACGCAGTATTTT,CASSTLAGEFGTQYF
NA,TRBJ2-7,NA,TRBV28,TGTGCCAGCAGTTTGTTCCAGGGAAGGTTCTACGAGCAGTACTTC,CASSLFQGRFYEQYF
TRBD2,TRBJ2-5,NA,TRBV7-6,TGTGCCAGCAGCCTGCCGCCATCTAGCGGGAGGACCTGGGGTAGGCAAGAGACCCAGTACTTC,CASSLPPSSGRTWGRQETQYF
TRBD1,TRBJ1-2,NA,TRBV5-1,TGCGCCAGCAGCTTTAGACAGGGCGGTGACGGGGGCTACACCTTC,CASSFRQGGDGGYTF
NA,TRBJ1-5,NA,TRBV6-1,TGTGCCAGCACCGCAGTGGGGGGGCTGTCTCAGCCCCAGCATTTT,CASTAVGGLSQPQHF
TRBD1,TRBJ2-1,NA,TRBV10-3,TGTGCCATCAGTGAGCTGACAGGGGGCCAGGGCAATGAGCAGTTCTTC,CAISELTGGQGNEQFF
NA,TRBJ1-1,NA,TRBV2,TGTGCCAGCACCGTGAGGGCGACCGAAGCTTTCTTT,CASTVRATEAFF
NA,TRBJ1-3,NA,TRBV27,TGTGCCAGCAGTTCTATAGGGGGTGCCGGGATCATATATTTT,CASSSIGGAGIIYF
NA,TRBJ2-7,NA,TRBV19,TGTGCCAGTAGTAAGGACATACCCTACGAGCAGTACTTC,CASSKDIPYEQYF
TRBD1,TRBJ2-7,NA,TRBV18,TGTGCCAGCTCATCGGGACAGACCCGACCGTCGCAGTACTTC,CASSSGQTRPSQYF
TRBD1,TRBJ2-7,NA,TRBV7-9,TGTGCCAGCAGCTTGGTAGCCGGGACAGCCTCCTACGAGCAGTACTTC,CASSLVAGTASYEQYF
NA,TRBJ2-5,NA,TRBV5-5,TGTGCCAGCAGCTTGCCAGAGGAGACCCAGTACTTC,CASSLPEETQYF
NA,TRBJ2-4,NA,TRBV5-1,TGCGCCAGCTCGAGGGAGACGACGCTAGCCAAAAACATTCAGTACTTC,CASSRETTLAKNIQYF